This entry lists 17 T cell receptor beta chains sequenced from one sample in a study of neurological immune-mediated disorders. TCRdb analysed the 5' RACE reads with MiXCR anew, one entry per CDR3 protein. The sample records about 71,000 distinct CDR3 sequences, 3% to 4% being singletons. Sequences were obtained from PBMCs. The receptors stem from a man aged 35 to 55 with multiple sclerosis.

At least ten counts were recorded for this clonotype. The chain recombines TRBV19 with TRBJ2-3, with no clear D. There are 14 residues in the CDR3. The V gene lost 3 bases and the J gene lost 3 bases, with 10 bases spanning the gap. From germline, CDR1 is LNHDA and CDR2 SQIVND (reference sequence). The CDR3 DNA sequence: TGTGCCAGTAGTATGGGCCCCCGGACAGATACGCAGTATTTT. This translates into CASSMGPRTDTQYF.

This clonotype was counted at least ten times. The chain combines TRBV29-1 with TRBJ2-7, with D perhaps being TRBD1 or TRBD2 (6 bases each). The V gene's germline CDR1 is SQVTM and CDR2 ANQGSEA. The CDR3 runs 12 residues. The V end lost 3 bases, the J end lost 2 bases, and 8 bases lay between the germline ends. The CDR3 loop is CSVEEGAYEQYF. CDR3 nucleotide sequence: TGCAGCGTTGAGGAGGGGGCCTACGAGCAGTACTTC.

As to this clonotype: One end of the junction does not line up with germline, which may come from a read error. The rearrangement links TRBV25-1 to TRBJ1-6; 8 positions agree with TRBD1. CDR1 and CDR2 from the germline V gene are MGHDK and SYGVNS. The CDR3 runs to 17 residues. CDR3 DNA sequence: TGTGCCAGCAGTGACCACACCGGGACAGGCTATGATTCAACCCTCAACTTT. Its protein product is CASSDHTGTGYDSTLNF.

This clonotype was detected many times. The chain employs TRBV20-1 and TRBJ2-3; weak D call: TRBD2 (5 bases). Germline V gene sequence: CDR1 DFQATT, CDR2 SNEGSKA (reference sequence). The ends were cut back, 1 base at V and 4 bases at J, with 18 bases in the middle. CDR3 size: 16 residues. In nucleotides, the CDR3 is TGCAGTGCTAGAGGTGGTGGCCCCCCGGGGTCAGATACGCAGTATTTT. Its translation: CSARGGGPPGSDTQYF.

To note about this clonotype: Sequence at one end of the junction differs from germline and may be a read error. The chain has TRBV3-1 and TRBJ2-2, with 8 bases fitting TRBD2. The CDR3 is 16 residues long. Germline CDR1 reads LGHDT; CDR2 reads YNNKEL (reference sequence). CDR3 residues: CASSPRERGLTGALFF. CDR3 bases: TGTGCCAGCAGCCCTCGGGAGCGGGGGCTGACCGGGGCGCTGTTTTTT.

This clonotype showed up many times. The chain employs TRBV24-1 and TRBJ1-5; D remains unclear. The germline V gene has CDR1 KGHDR and CDR2 SFDVKD. V shed 3 bases and J shed 10 bases, with 9 bases lying between them. The CDR3 spans 12 residues. The CDR3 region is CATSDTSSPQHF. The CDR3, as DNA: TGTGCCACCAGTGATACGAGTTCACCCCAGCATTTT.

The table lists this clonotype with many counts. The chain is built from TRBV5-1 and TRBJ2-7; 7 bases line up with TRBD1. The CDR3 length is 14 residues. Germline-derived CDR1 and CDR2 are SGHRS and YFSETQ. The J segment lost 4 bases and the V segment lost 2 bases, leaving 6 bases of the junction unmatched. Here the CDR3 reads CASSFGTERYEQYF. The CDR3 bases are TGCGCCAGCAGCTTCGGGACAGAGAGGTACGAGCAGTACTTC.

The sample holds many counts of this clonotype. The genes are TRBV7-9 and TRBJ1-1; no definite D call. CDR3 length: 11 amino acids. CDR1 is SEHNR, CDR2 FQNEAQ, per germline (reference sequence). V was trimmed by 5 bases and J by 7 bases, leaving 8 bases between them. CDR3 in DNA: TGTGCCAGCAGCCCTGACGGTGAAGCTTTCTTT. Protein product: CASSPDGEAFF.

This clonotype was seen ten or more times. The chain recombines TRBV24-1 with TRBJ1-2, with 8 bases that match TRBD1. V lost 7 bases and J lost 2; bases outside the gene matches: 2. Germline loops: CDR1 KGHDR, CDR2 SFDVKD. This CDR3 has 13 residues. CDR3 sequence reads: CATSTGGNYGYTF. The CDR3 bases are TGTGCCACCAGCACAGGGGGGAACTATGGCTACACCTTC.

At least ten counts were recorded for this clonotype. This sequence joins TRBV5-1 and TRBJ2-6, with D uncertain. CDR3 length equals 14 residues. Germline V gives CDR1 SGHRS, CDR2 YFSETQ. The V end was cut by 5 bases, the J end by 0 bases, with 6 bases between. This CDR3 reads CASSDISGANVLTF. The CDR3 nucleotides read TGCGCCAGCAGTGATATCTCTGGGGCCAACGTCCTGACTTTC.

This clonotype was recorded at least ten times. J is TRBJ1-4 and V is TRBV20-1, with 9 positions matching TRBD1. Germline loops: CDR1 DFQATT, CDR2 SNEGSKA (reference sequence). Trimming cost V 6 bases and J 0 bases; bases outside gene matches: 5. This CDR3 has 15 residues. CDR3 residues: CSARTGAATNEKLFF. The DNA of the CDR3 is TGCAGTGCCCGGACAGGGGCTGCAACTAATGAAAAACTGTTTTTT.

In its sample, this clonotype was seen many times. The chain employs TRBV20-1 and TRBJ2-2, with 8 bases fitting TRBD2. V shed 3 bases and J 8 bases; nucleotides not matched to a gene: 17. The CDR3 consists of 17 residues. Germline CDR1 is DFQATT and CDR2 is SNEGSKA (reference sequence). CDR3 coding DNA: TGCAGTGCTAGGCCATCGCTAGCGGGTGGGAGACAGGGGGAGCTGTTTTTT. The encoded protein is CSARPSLAGGRQGELFF.

Ten or more counts support this clonotype. The CDR3 protein is CSVFGGILYGYTF. Here the CDR3 DNA reads TGCAGCGTTTTTGGGGGGATCCTTTATGGCTACACCTTC. This chain connects TRBV29-1 to TRBJ1-2; maybe TRBD1 (5 bases). Trimming removed 5 bases from V and 5 bases from J, with 15 bases in between. Germline V gene sequence: CDR1 SQVTM, CDR2 ANQGSEA. CDR3 length equals 13 residues. The whole variable domain, filled in from reference TRBV29-1 and TRBJ1-2, reads SAVISQKPSRDICQRGTSLTIQCQVDSQVTMMFWYRQQPGQSLTLIATANQGSEATYESGFVIDKFPISRPNLTFSTLTVSNMSPEDSSIYLCSVFGGILYGYTFGSGTRLTVV.

This clonotype occurred many times. The genes are TRBV20-1 and TRBJ1-1; D gene ambiguous. The CDR3 contains 11 residues. Trimming removed 3 bases from V and 8 bases from J, with 10 bases in between. Germline V gene sequence: CDR1 DFQATT, CDR2 SNEGSKA (reference sequence). CDR3 sequence: CSARTGAEAFF. CDR3 sequence (DNA): TGCAGTGCTAGGACTGGTGCCGAAGCTTTCTTT.

This clonotype was counted ten times or more. J is TRBJ2-6 and V is TRBV6-5; D is unresolved. V was trimmed by 0 bases and J by 0 bases, leaving 3 bases between them. The CDR3 has 15 amino acids. Germline CDR1 is MNHEY and CDR2 is SVGAGI. The CDR3 region has the DNA TGTGCCAGCAGTTACTCGATCTCTGGGGCCAACGTCCTGACTTTC. This encodes CASSYSISGANVLTF.

This clonotype was seen ten or more times. This chain connects TRBV18 to TRBJ1-2; D gene ambiguous. The ends were cut back, 3 bases at V and 8 bases at J, with 13 bases in the middle. Looked up from germline, CDR1 is KGHSH and CDR2 is LQKENI. The CDR3 covers 13 residues. The CDR3 loop reads CASSPRQAGGYTF. In nucleotides, the CDR3 is TGTGCCAGCTCACCCCGGCAGGCGGGAGGCTACACCTTC. The full variable domain, with the rest looked up from reference TRBV18 and TRBJ1-2, is NAGVMQNPRHLVRRRGQEARLRCSPMKGHSHVYWYRQLPEEGLKFMVYLQKENIIDESGMPKERFSAEFPKEGPSILRIQQVVRGDSAAYFCASSPRQAGGYTFGSGTRLTVV.

The sample holds many counts of this clonotype. This rearrangement joins TRBV6-5 to TRBJ1-5; D not resolved. Trimming took off 0 bases at V and 3 bases at J, with 9 bases between the two ends. The CDR3 has 15 amino acids. Germline CDR1 reads MNHEY; CDR2 reads SVGAGI. CDR3 in DNA: TGTGCCAGCAGTTACTCGCGGGGATCCAATCAGCCCCAGCATTTT. This codes for CASSYSRGSNQPQHF.